The rows below give T cell receptor beta chains drawn from one sample of a study of T-cell memory formation after mild COVID-19. TCRdb processed the 5' RACE reads anew with MiXCR; each CDR3 protein has one entry. The table records around 300,000 distinct CDR3 sequences, around 13% of them present only once. The material sequenced was PBMCs or a T cell subset sorted from them (not recorded which). Receptors originate from a man between 18 and 29 years old who had mild COVID-19 (a few samples of this study predate the infection). Cell type and time point are not known. CDR3s include the opening cysteine and the closing phenylalanine or tryptophan. The D gene is left open where the match is weak. Clone size, where shown, is once, few, many, or a class for clones that have expanded.

cdr3_length | clone_size | j_call | d_call | v_call | cdr3_nt | cdr3_aa
15 | - | TRBJ1-1 | TRBD1 | TRBV6-5 | TGTGCCAGCAGTTTTGACAGGGGCGATGTCACTGAAGCTTTCTTT | CASSFDRGDVTEAFF
15 | - | TRBJ2-2 | TRBD2 | TRBV5-1 | TGCGCCAGCTTGGAGAGCGGGGCGAACACCGGGGAGCTGTTTTTT | CASLESGANTGELFF
13 | - | TRBJ1-5 | - | TRBV19 | TGTGCCAGTAGAAAGGGAAAGAGTCAGCCCCAGCATTTT | CASRKGKSQPQHF
16 | - | TRBJ1-6 | TRBD1 | TRBV6-6 | TGTGCCAGCAGTTTATCGGGGACAGGGTATAATTCACCCCTCCACTTT | CASSLSGTGYNSPLHF
15 | - | TRBJ2-2 | TRBD2 | TRBV6-5 | TGTGCCAGCAGTTACGGGACTAGCGACACCGGGGAGCTGTTTTTT | CASSYGTSDTGELFF
14 | - | TRBJ2-4 | - | TRBV20-1 | TGCAGTGCTAGACCCCACGGGCTCAAAAACATTCAGTACTTC | CSARPHGLKNIQYF
17 | many | TRBJ2-3 | TRBD2 | TRBV4-1 | TGCGCCAGCAGCCCTGGACTAGCGGGGGGGCCGATGGATACGCAGTATTTT | CASSPGLAGGPMDTQYF
15 | - | TRBJ2-7 | - | TRBV6-5 | TGTGCCAGCAGTTACTCGAGACCCATCTCCTACGAGCAGTACTTC | CASSYSRPISYEQYF
12 | - | TRBJ2-5 | TRBD1 | TRBV20-1 | TGCAGCCGATGGGGACAGCAAGAGACCCAGTACTTC | CSRWGQQETQYF
19 | - | TRBJ2-5 | - | TRBV6-4 | TGTGCCAGCAGTGGGCCACGGGGTGGTCCGCGGGACGTACAAGAGACCCAGTACTTC | CASSGPRGGPRDVQETQYF
15 | few | TRBJ2-5 | TRBD2 | TRBV2 | TGTGCCAGCGGAGGACTAGCGGGACCCGAAGAGACCCAGTACTTC | CASGGLAGPEETQYF
14 | - | TRBJ2-2 | - | TRBV2 | TGTGCCAGCAGTGAGGGCTTGGGAGCGGGGGAGCTGTTTTTT | CASSEGLGAGELFF
14 | - | TRBJ1-5 | - | TRBV7-2 | TGTGCCAGCAGCCCCTTGGGGCCTGGTCAGCCCCAGCATTTT | CASSPLGPGQPQHF